This section outlines one T cell receptor beta chain sequence together with its context. Its cognate antigen has yet to be identified. No much larger clone is present one base from it, and per-base qualities are unavailable. For about 5 healthy donors, CD8+ T cells were sorted from blood, dermis and epidermis, and the TCR beta CDR3 regions of these cells were analysed. Both blood and skin samples were provided by each TCR-sequenced donor, and all TCR-sequenced donors were healthy individuals. Sorting was used to isolate CD8+ T cell populations prior to TCR beta sequencing. Before any analysis of T cells, the skin was split into dermal and epidermal compartments. The receptor library was made with the immunoSEQ multiplex PCR assay. As for the original processing: Across the sorted blood, dermal and epidermal CD8+ T cell populations, TCR V beta family usage frequencies were compared. TCRdb retrieved this table from immuneACCESS and kept in-frame rearrangements only. Not all clones are present; in checked studies, unresolved V genes account for under half, and no reason is known for the remainder. That table furnishes V, J and clone size, whereas the DNA furnished D and trimming. The sample table holds about 1,000 clones, of which over 60% were seen once. The ten largest clones take up roughly 23% of the sample.

The germline V gene specifies SGHDT as CDR1 and YYEEEE as CDR2. For this chain, trimming is 3 bases at the V end and 4 bases at the J end, and the number of junction bases without a gene match is 2. The CDR3 measures 14 amino acids from cysteine to phenylalanine. The CDR3 DNA has 42 bases and is translated from base 1. The source of the sample is a study of CD49a tissue-resident CD8 T cells in human skin (dated by TCRdb to 2016 to 2017). In terms of the full investigation: Tissue-resident memory CD8+ T cell subsets in human skin, defined by CD49a, CD69 and CD103 expression, were examined in the study.

The origin of this receptor is a human donor in good health. The donor label of this sample is uncertain. What was sequenced was CD103- CD8+ T cells sorted from skin dermis. The V and J segments used are TRBV5-6 and TRBJ2-7; 12 central bases correspond to TRBD2. The CDR3 protein sequence reads: CASSYLAGGYEQYF. The DNA sequence is as follows: TGTGCCAGCAGCTACCTAGCGGGAGGGTACGAGCAGTACTTC. Reference TRBV5-6 and TRBJ2-7 proteins supply the regions before and after the CDR3; the full variable domain is: DAGVTQSPTHLIKTRGQQVTLRCSPKSGHDTVSWYQQALGQGPQFIFQYYEEEERQRGNFPDRFSGHQFPNYSSELNVNALLLGDSALYLCASSYLAGGYEQYFGPGTRLTVT.